These 2 T cell receptor beta chains were sequenced from one sample in a study of OX40 agonist ivuxolimab in advanced cancers. Only in-frame clones appear in the TCRdb table, and some are missing; sequencing was by immunoSEQ multiplex PCR. Of around 30,000 clones listed, over 80% are singletons. The sample was CD4+ or CD8+ T cells sorted from blood, taken in a trial of the OX40 agonist ivuxolimab. These receptors all come from an adult with an advanced solid tumor such as melanoma, head and neck, liver or kidney cancer.

The chain couples TRBV6-5 to TRBJ2-1, with 11 nucleotides matching TRBD1. Germline V gives CDR1 MNHEY, CDR2 SVGAGI. V was clipped by 4 bases and J by 6 bases; unmatched bases: 8. CDR3 size: 16 residues. CDR3 residues: CASSWESGTGGNEQFF. The CDR3 DNA is TGTGCCAGCAGTTGGGAATCCGGGACAGGGGGCAATGAGCAGTTCTTC.

This clone was counted once. The V gene is TRBV7-2, the J gene TRBJ2-7; no clear D gene. CDR1 is SGHTA and CDR2 is FQGNSA in the germline V gene. V lost 0 bases to trimming and J lost 4 bases, with 10 bases between them. The CDR3 loop spans 14 amino acids. CDR3 loop: CASSLAGERYEQYF. CDR3 nucleotide sequence: TGTGCCAGCAGCTTAGCTGGAGAGAGATACGAGCAGTACTTC.